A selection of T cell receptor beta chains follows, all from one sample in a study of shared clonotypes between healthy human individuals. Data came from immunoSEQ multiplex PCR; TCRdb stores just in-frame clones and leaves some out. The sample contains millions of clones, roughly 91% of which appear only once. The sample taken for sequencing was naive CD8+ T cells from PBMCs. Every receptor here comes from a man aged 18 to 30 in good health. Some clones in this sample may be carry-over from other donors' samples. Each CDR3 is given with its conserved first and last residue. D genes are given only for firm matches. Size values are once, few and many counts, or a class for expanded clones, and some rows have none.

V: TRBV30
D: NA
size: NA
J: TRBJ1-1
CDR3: CAWGVSEAEAFF
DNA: TGTGCCTGGGGGGTCTCCGAGGCTGAAGCTTTCTTT

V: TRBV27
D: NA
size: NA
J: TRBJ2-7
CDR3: CASSMSGPTYEQYF
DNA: TGTGCCAGCAGTATGTCAGGCCCTACCTACGAGCAGTACTTC

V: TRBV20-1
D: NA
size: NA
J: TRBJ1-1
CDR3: CSALRNTEAFF
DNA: TGCAGTGCCCTAAGGAACACTGAAGCCTTCTTT

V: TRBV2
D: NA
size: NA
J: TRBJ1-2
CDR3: CASPGEGLYTF
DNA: TGTGCCAGCCCTGGCGAAGGGCTCTACACCTTC

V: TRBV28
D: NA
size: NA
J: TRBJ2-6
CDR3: CASSLVGLGTGANVLTF
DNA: TGTGCCAGCAGTCTAGTAGGGCTTGGGACTGGGGCCAACGTCCTGACTTTC

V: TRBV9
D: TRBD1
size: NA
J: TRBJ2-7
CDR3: CASSEGQGGSYEQYF
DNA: TGTGCCAGCAGCGAGGGACAGGGGGGGTCCTACGAGCAGTACTTC

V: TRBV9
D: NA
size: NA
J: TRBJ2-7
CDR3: CASSAPSYEQYF
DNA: TGTGCCAGCAGCGCACCTTCTTACGAGCAGTACTTC

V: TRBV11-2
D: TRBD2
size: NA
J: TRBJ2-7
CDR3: CASHPRAGGNYEQYF
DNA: TGTGCCAGCCACCCCCGAGCGGGAGGGAACTACGAGCAGTACTTC

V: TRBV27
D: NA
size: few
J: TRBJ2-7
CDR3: CASSLKVYYEQYF
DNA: TGTGCCAGCAGTTTGAAGGTTTACTACGAGCAGTACTTC

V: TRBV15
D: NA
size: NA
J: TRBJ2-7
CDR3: CATSPGRGAYEQYF
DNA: TGTGCCACCAGCCCCGGACGGGGAGCCTACGAGCAGTACTTC

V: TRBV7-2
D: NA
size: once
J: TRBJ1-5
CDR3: CASSPIGGNQPQHF
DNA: TGTGCCAGCAGCCCGATCGGGGGGAATCAGCCCCAGCATTTT

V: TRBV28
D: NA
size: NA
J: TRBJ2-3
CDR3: CASSLADNTDTQYF
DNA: TGTGCCAGCAGTTTAGCGGACAACACAGATACGCAGTATTTT

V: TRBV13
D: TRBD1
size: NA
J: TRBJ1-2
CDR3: CASSWDRGPGYTF
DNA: TGTGCCAGCAGCTGGGACAGGGGGCCTGGCTACACCTTC

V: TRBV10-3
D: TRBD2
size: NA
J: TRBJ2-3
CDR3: CAISEGTSGIDTQYF
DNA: TGTGCCATCAGTGAGGGGACTAGCGGGATAGATACGCAGTATTTT

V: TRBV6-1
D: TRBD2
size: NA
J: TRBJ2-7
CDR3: CASSERLAEHEQYF
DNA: TGTGCCAGCAGTGAAAGGCTAGCGGAGCACGAGCAGTACTTC

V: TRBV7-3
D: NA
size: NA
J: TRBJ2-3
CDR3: CASSLTGLGQVTDTQYF
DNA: TGTGCCAGCAGCTTAACGGGCCTGGGTCAGGTAACAGATACGCAGTATTTT

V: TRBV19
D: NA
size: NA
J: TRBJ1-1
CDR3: CASSVGLTNTEAFF
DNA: TGTGCCAGTAGTGTGGGACTGACGAACACTGAAGCTTTCTTT

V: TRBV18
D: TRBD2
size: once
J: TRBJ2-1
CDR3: CASSPPEVAGGYNEQFF
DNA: TGTGCCAGCTCACCACCGGAAGTTGCGGGAGGGTACAATGAGCAGTTCTTC

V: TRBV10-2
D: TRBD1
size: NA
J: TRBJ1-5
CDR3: CASREGQGANQPQHF
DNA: TGCGCCAGCAGGGAAGGGCAGGGGGCCAATCAGCCCCAGCATTTT

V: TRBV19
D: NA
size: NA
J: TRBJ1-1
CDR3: CASSIFTMGVNTEAFF
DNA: TGTGCCAGTAGTATCTTCACGATGGGAGTGAACACTGAAGCTTTCTTT

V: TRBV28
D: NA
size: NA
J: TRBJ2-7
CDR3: CASRTPGHAEYEQYF
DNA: TGTGCCAGCAGGACTCCGGGACATGCGGAATACGAGCAGTACTTC

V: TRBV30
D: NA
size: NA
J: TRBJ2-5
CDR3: CAWTYGQFQETQYF
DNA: TGTGCCTGGACCTATGGACAGTTCCAAGAGACCCAGTACTTC

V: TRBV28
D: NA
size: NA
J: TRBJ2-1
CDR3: CASSRGTGYNEQFF
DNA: TGTGCCAGCTCCAGAGGTACGGGGTACAATGAGCAGTTCTTC

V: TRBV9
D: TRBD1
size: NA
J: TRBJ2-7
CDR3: CASSGGGTGAYEQYF
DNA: TGTGCCAGCAGCGGAGGGGGGACAGGGGCCTACGAGCAGTACTTC

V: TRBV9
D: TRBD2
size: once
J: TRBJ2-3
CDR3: CASSVGTSGRTDTQYF
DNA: TGTGCCAGCAGCGTAGGTACTAGCGGGCGCACAGATACGCAGTATTTT

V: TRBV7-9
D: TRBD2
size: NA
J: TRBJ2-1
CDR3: CASSRAGTSRIDGQFF
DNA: TGTGCCAGCAGCAGAGCCGGGACTAGCCGGATCGATGGGCAGTTCTTC

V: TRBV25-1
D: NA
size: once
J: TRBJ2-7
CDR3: CASSDGLAESEQYF
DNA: TGTGCCAGCAGTGATGGTCTAGCCGAGAGTGAGCAGTACTTC

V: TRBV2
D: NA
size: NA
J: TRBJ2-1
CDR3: CATSPRGKYNEQFF
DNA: TGTGCCACATCCCCACGCGGGAAATACAATGAGCAGTTCTTC

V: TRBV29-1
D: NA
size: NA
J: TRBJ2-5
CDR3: CSVAESSVVKETQYF
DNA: TGCAGCGTTGCTGAATCCTCTGTTGTGAAAGAGACCCAGTACTTC

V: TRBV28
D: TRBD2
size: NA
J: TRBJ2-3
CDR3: CASSLSQPRLAASTDTQYF
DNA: TGTGCCAGCAGTTTATCCCAACCAAGACTAGCGGCTAGCACAGATACGCAGTATTTT

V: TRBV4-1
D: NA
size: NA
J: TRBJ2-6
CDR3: CASSQGRPSGANVLTF
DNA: TGCGCCAGCAGCCAGGGCCGCCCCTCTGGGGCCAACGTCCTGACTTTC

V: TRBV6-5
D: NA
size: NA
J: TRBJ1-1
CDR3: CASSYTRLNTEAFF
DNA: TGTGCCAGCAGTTATACCAGACTGAACACTGAAGCTTTCTTT

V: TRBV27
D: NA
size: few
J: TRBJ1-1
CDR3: CASSLSGRTLEAFF
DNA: TGTGCCAGCAGTTTATCAGGCAGAACCCTTGAAGCTTTCTTT

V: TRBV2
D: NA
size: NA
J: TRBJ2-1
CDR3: CASRDQPDTYYNEQFF
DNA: TGTGCCAGCAGAGATCAGCCTGACACGTACTACAATGAGCAGTTCTTC